Presented here are 2 T cell receptor beta chains from one specimen sequenced in a study of shared clonotypes between healthy human individuals. Here immunoSEQ multiplex PCR was the method, and the copy in TCRdb shows in-frame clones only, minus some. Of about 470,000 clones detected, roughly 77% appear once; the ten largest clones hold 13%. Source material: PBMCs. These receptors came from a woman aged 40 to 49 in good health. Some clones in this sample may be carry-over from other donors' samples.

The CDR3 spells CASSTRPGELFF. CDR3 nucleotide sequence: TGTGCCAGCAGTACTAGACCCGGGGAGCTGTTTTTT. The gene calls are TRBV6-1 and TRBJ2-2; D is perhaps TRBD2 (5 bases). CDR3 length: 12 residues. The V end was cut by 5 bases, the J end by 6 bases, with 7 bases between. CDR1 and CDR2 from the germline V gene are MNHNS and SASEGT.

The CDR3 sequence is CASSPGPEGGNTIYF. CDR3 coding DNA: TGTGCCAGCAGTCCCGGGCCCGAAGGAGGAAACACCATATATTTT. This chain links TRBV27 with TRBJ1-3; D is uncertain. CDR1 MNHEY and CDR2 SMNVEV come from the germline V gene (reference sequence). The CDR3 length is 15 residues. V was cut by 5 bases and J by 4 bases, with 15 bases left in between.